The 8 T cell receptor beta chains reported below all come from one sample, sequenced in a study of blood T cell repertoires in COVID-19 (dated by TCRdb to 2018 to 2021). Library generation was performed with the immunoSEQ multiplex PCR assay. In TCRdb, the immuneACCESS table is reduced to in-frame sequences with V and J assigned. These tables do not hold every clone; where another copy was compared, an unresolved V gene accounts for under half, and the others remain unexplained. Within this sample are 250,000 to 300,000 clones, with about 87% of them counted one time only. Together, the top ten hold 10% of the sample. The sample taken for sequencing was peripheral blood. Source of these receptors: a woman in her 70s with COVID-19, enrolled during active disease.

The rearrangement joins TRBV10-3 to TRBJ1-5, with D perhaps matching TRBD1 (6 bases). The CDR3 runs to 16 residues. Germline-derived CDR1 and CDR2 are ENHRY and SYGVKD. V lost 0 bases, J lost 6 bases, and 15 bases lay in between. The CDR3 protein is CAISESGGARGQPQHF. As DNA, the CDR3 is TGTGCCATCAGTGAGTCGGGGGGGGCGAGGGGTCAGCCCCAGCATTTT.

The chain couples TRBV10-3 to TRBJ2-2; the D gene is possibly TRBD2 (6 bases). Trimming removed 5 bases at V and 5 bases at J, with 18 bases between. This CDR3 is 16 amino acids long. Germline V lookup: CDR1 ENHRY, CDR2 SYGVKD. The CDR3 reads CAISQKGSGGTGELFF. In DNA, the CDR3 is TGTGCCATCAGTCAAAAAGGTAGCGGAGGAACCGGGGAGCTGTTTTTT.

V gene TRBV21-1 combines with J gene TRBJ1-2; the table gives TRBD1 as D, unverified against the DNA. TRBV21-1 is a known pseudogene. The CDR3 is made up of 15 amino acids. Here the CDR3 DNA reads TGTGCCAGCAGCAAAGTGTTCAGGGCTAACTATGGCTACACCTTC. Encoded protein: CASSKVFRANYGYTF.

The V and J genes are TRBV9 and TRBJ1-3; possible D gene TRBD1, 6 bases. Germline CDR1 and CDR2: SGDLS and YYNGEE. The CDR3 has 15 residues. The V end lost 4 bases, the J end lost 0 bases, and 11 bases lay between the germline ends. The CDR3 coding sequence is TGTGCCAGCAGCACCGGACAGAACTCTGGAAACACCATATATTTT. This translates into CASSTGQNSGNTIYF. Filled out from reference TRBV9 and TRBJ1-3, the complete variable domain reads DSGVTQTPKHLITATGQRVTLRCSPRSGDLSVYWYQQSLDQGLQFLIQYYNGEERAKGNILERFSAQQFPDLHSELNLSSLELGDSALYFCASSTGQNSGNTIYFGEGSWLTVV.

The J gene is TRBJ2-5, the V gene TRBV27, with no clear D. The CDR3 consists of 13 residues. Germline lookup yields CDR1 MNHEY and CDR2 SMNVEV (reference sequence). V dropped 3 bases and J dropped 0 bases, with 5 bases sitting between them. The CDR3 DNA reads TGTGCCAGCAGTTTCGGTTACCAAGAGACCCAGTACTTC. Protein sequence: CASSFGYQETQYF.

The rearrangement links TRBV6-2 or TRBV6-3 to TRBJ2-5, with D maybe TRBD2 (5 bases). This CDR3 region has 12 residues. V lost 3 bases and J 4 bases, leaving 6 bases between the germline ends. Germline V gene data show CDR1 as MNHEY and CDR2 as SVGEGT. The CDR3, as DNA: TGTGCCAGCAGTTATGCGGGAGAGACCCAGTACTTC. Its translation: CASSYAGETQYF.

The CDR3 reads CASSRTGDSGYTF. In DNA form, the CDR3 reads TGTGCCAGCAGCAGGACAGGGGACTCTGGCTACACCTTC. The rearrangement joins TRBV25-1 to TRBJ1-2, with TRBD1 matching over 9 bases. Germline CDR1 reads MGHDK; CDR2 reads SYGVNS. The CDR3 is made up of 13 amino acids. Trimming took 6 bases from V and 7 from J; bases not matched to a gene: 6.

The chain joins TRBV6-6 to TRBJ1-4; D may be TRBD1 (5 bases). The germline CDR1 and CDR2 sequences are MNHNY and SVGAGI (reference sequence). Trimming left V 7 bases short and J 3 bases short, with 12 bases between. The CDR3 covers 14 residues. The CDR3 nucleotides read TGTGCCAGCATCCCGGGGGGAGCTAATGAAAAACTGTTTTTT. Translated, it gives CASIPGGANEKLFF.